This TCR beta chain was identified during a study of blood T cells in healthy people across ages. Study background: T cells yielded about one barcoded beta molecule per two cells through template switching.

With a J-beta primer mix and a sample-barcoded 5' primer, a second PCR ran about 6 to 11 cycles. TCRdb itself ran the 5' RACE reads through MiXCR, one entry per CDR3 protein. The sample lists 700,000 or so distinct CDR3 sequences, about 24% occurring once. Deletions cut 2 bases from V and 5 bases from J, with 10 bases between. CDR1 SGHRS and CDR2 YFSETQ come from the germline V gene. The CDR3 runs 14 residues. The TCR sequence derives from a man between 65 and 85 years old in good health. The genes are TRBV5-1 and TRBJ2-2; D gene uncertain. Sequencing input: blood. The CDR3 DNA reads as TGCGCCAGCAGCTTCGGCAGTAGGACCGGGGAGCTGTTTTTT. This gives the protein CASSFGSRTGELFF.